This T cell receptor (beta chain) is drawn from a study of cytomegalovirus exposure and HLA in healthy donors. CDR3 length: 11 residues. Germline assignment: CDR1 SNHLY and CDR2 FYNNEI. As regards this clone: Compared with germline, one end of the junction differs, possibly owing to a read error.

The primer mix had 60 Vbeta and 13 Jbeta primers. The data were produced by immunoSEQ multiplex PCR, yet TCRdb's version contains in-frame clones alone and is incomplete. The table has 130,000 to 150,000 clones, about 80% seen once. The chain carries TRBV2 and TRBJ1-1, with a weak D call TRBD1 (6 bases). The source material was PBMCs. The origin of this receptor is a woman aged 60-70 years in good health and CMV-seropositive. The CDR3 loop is CASSQRFGQLF. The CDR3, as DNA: TGTGCCAGCAGCCAAAGATTCGGACAGCTGTTT.